Presented here are 11 T cell receptor beta chains from one specimen sequenced in a study of B cell selection in AIRE deficiency. Sorting defined conventional CD4 T cells as CD4+CD127+. TCRdb keeps only in-frame clones here, not all; method: immunoSEQ multiplex PCR. This repertoire shows around 19,000 clones, 95% to 98% found once; its top ten account for around 0.33%. The sample taken for sequencing was conventional CD4+ T cells sorted from PBMCs. These receptors all come from a human donor with AIRE deficiency.

The chain recombines TRBV6-1 with TRBJ2-3, with 7 bases identical to TRBD1. The CDR3 has 16 residues. After removal of 4 bases from V and 2 bases from J, the junction contained 9 bases not matched to a gene. Germline CDR1 and CDR2: MNHNS and SASEGT. The CDR3 loop reads CASSGYGTDPTDTQYF. The CDR3 DNA is TGTGCCAGCAGTGGATACGGGACAGACCCCACAGATACGCAGTATTTT.

The chain links TRBV6-5 to TRBJ1-2; 7 bases agree with TRBD1. V shed 7 bases and J 2 bases; nucleotides not matched to a gene: 4. CDR1 MNHEY and CDR2 SVGAGI come from the germline V gene. CDR3 length: 13 residues. The CDR3 protein is CASNPGQNYGYTF. The CDR3 nucleotides are TGTGCCAGCAACCCGGGACAGAACTATGGCTACACCTTC.

The rearrangement links TRBV28 to TRBJ1-1; the D gene is possibly TRBD1 (6 bases). The germline CDR1 and CDR2 sequences are MDHEN and SYDVKM. This CDR3 is 12 amino acids long. Trimming took 7 bases from V and 6 from J, leaving 12 bases between them. The CDR3 protein is CASKGGAAEAFF. DNA for the CDR3: TGTGCCAGCAAGGGGGGGGCGGCTGAAGCTTTCTTT.

The chain has TRBV4-1 and TRBJ2-2, with TRBD1 as a possible D gene (6 bases). V was pared by 1 base and J by 4 bases, with 10 bases between. This CDR3 spans 15 amino acids. Germline V lookup: CDR1 MGHRA, CDR2 YSYEKL. CDR3 amino acids: CASSQVGGFTGELFF. CDR3 nucleotide sequence: TGCGCCAGCAGCCAAGTAGGGGGATTCACCGGGGAGCTGTTTTTT.

The chain joins TRBV5-1 to TRBJ2-3; either TRBD1 or TRBD2 may fit D (5 bases each). The CDR3 spans 15 residues. V lost 4 bases to trimming and J lost 4 bases, with 16 bases between them. Per germline, CDR1 SGHRS and CDR2 YFSETQ. In DNA, the CDR3 is TGCGCCAGCAGCGGGACCCACACCCGAGCAGATACGCAGTATTTT. Translation gives CASSGTHTRADTQYF.

This chain connects TRBV7-9 to TRBJ2-3; 8 nucleotides match TRBD2. CDR3 size: 17 residues. Losses at the gene ends were 5 bases for V and 6 bases for J; bases not matched to a gene: 16. The germline V gene encodes CDR1 SEHNR and CDR2 FQNEAQ (reference sequence). CDR3 region: CASSPVGLARGGDTQYF. CDR3 DNA: TGTGCCAGCAGCCCCGTTGGACTAGCCAGAGGAGGGGATACGCAGTATTTT.

The chain employs TRBV5-5 and TRBJ2-7; weak D call: TRBD1 (7 bases). The germline gives CDR1 SGHKS, CDR2 YYEKEE (reference sequence). The V gene lost 4 bases and the J gene lost 5 bases, with 13 bases spanning the gap. This CDR3 region has 13 residues. CDR3 loop: CASSIPRGDEQYF. CDR3 sequence (DNA): TGTGCCAGCAGCATCCCCAGGGGGGACGAGCAGTACTTC.

The chain is built from TRBV7-2 and TRBJ2-7; D perhaps matches TRBD2 (6 bases). This CDR3 comprises 16 residues. V lost 2 bases and J lost 4, with 18 bases in between. Germline loops: CDR1 SGHTA, CDR2 FQGNSA. The CDR3 reads CASSLFGGLSTYEQYF. The CDR3 nucleotides are TGTGCCAGCAGCTTATTCGGGGGATTAAGCACATACGAGCAGTACTTC.

V usage is TRBV6-1 and J usage is TRBJ1-1; D unclear. Trimming cost V 8 bases and J 0 bases, with 13 bases left between them. Germline V gene sequence: CDR1 MNHNS, CDR2 SASEGT. This CDR3 has 14 residues. CDR3 bases: TGTGCCAGCCGTACAGACTCCATGAACACTGAAGCTTTCTTT. Protein sequence: CASRTDSMNTEAFF.

The V and J genes are TRBV5-6 and TRBJ2-3; the D is unclear. Trimming cost V 1 base and J 8 bases, with 8 bases left between them. This CDR3 has 12 residues. The germline V gene encodes CDR1 SGHDT and CDR2 YYEEEE. Here the CDR3 DNA reads TGTGCCAGCAGCTTGACCGTCGGTACGCAGTATTTT. Protein product: CASSLTVGTQYF.

This chain uses TRBV7-3 with TRBJ2-7; 7 positions match TRBD1. The CDR3 is 13 residues long. Trimming removed 1 base from V and 6 bases from J; junction bases left unmatched: 3. Germline CDR1 and CDR2: SGHTA and FQGTGA. The CDR3 DNA follows: TGTGCCAGCAGCTTAAACCCAGGGGGCGAGCAGTACTTC. Protein: CASSLNPGGEQYF. The full variable domain, with the rest looked up from reference TRBV7-3 and TRBJ2-7, is GAGVSQTPSNKVTEKGKYVELRCDPISGHTALYWYRQSLGQGPEFLIYFQGTGAADDSGLPNDRFFAVRPEGSVSTLKIQRTERGDSAVYLCASSLNPGGEQYFGPGTRLTVT.